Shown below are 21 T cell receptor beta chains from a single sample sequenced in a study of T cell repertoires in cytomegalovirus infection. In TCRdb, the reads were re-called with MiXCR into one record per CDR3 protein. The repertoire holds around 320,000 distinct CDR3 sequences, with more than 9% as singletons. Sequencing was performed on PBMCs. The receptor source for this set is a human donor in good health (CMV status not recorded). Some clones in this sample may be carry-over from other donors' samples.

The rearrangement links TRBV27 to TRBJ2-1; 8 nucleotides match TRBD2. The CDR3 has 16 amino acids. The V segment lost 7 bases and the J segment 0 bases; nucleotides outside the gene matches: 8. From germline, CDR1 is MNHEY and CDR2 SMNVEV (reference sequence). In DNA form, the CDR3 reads TGTGCCAGCAACTTCGGGGGGGGATCCTCCTACAATGAGCAGTTCTTC. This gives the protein CASNFGGGSSYNEQFF.

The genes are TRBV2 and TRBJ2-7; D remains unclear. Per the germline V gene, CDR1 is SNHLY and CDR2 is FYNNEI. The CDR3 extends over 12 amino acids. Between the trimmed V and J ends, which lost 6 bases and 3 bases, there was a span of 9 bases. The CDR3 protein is CASRENSYEQYF. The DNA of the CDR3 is TGTGCCAGCAGGGAAAACAGCTACGAGCAGTACTTC.

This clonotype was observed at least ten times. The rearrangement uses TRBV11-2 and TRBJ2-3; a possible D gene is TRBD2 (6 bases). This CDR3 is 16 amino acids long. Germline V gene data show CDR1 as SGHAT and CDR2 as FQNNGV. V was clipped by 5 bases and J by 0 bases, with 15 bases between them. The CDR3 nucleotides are TGTGCCAGCAGCGCTTTCGGGGGAACTAGCACAGATACGCAGTATTTT. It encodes CASSAFGGTSTDTQYF.

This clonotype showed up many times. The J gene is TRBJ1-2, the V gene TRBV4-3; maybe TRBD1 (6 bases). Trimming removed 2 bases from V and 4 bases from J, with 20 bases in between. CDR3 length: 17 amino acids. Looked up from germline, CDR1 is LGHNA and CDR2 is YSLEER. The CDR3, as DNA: TGCGCCAGCAGCCAATCCGACTGGGGGGGGGCTCCCTATGGCTACACCTTC. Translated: CASSQSDWGGAPYGYTF.

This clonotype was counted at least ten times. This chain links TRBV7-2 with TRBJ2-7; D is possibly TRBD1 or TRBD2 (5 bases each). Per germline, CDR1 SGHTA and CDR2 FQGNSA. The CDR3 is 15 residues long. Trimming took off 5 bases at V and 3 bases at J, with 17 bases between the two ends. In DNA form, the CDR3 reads TGTGCCAGCAGCCGGGGCCCCCAGTTGGGCTACGAGCAGTACTTC. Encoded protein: CASSRGPQLGYEQYF.

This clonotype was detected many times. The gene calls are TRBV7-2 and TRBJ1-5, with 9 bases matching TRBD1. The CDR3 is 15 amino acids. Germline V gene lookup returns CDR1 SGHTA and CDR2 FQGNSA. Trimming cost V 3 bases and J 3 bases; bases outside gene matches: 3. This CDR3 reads CASSFGQGLNQPQHF. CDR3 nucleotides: TGTGCCAGCAGCTTCGGACAGGGGCTCAATCAGCCCCAGCATTTT.

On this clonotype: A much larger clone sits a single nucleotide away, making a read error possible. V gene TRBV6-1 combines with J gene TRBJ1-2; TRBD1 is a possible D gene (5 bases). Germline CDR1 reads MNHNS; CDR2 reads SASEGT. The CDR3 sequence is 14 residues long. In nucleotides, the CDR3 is TGTGCCAGCAGGGAAGGGGCGCCGCACTATGGCTGCACCTTC. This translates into CASREGAPHYGCTF.

Here the CDR3 DNA reads TGTGCCACCATGGCCAGGGGGCGCGGGGATCAGCCCCAGCATTTT. Amino acids: CATMARGRGDQPQHF. The chain carries TRBV19 and TRBJ1-5; 8 positions match TRBD1. The CDR3 has 15 residues. The V and J ends lost 10 bases and 5 bases, in that order; junction bases with no gene match: 13. CDR1 and CDR2 from the germline V gene are LNHDA and SQIVND (reference sequence).

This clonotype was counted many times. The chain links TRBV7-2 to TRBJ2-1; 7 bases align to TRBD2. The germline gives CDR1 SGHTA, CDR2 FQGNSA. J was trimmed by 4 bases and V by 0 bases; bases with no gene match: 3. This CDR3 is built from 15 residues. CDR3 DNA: TGTGCCAGCAGCTTAGCAGGGCGGGGGTACAATGAGCAGTTCTTC. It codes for CASSLAGRGYNEQFF.

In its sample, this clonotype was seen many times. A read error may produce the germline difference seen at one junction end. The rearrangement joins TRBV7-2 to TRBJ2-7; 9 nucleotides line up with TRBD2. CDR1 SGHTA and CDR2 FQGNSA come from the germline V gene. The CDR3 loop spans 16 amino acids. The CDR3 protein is CASSLARAGGSYEQYF. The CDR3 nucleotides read TGTGCCAGCAGTTTAGCTCGAGCGGGGGGTTCCTACGAGCAGTACTTC.

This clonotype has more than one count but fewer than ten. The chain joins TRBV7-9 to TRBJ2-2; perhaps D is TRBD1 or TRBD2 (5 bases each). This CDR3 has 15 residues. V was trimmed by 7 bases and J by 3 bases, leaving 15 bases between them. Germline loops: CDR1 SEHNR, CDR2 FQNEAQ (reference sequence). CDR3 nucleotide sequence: TGTGCCAGCACCCTGACAGCGGACCACACCGGGGAGCTGTTTTTT. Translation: CASTLTADHTGELFF.

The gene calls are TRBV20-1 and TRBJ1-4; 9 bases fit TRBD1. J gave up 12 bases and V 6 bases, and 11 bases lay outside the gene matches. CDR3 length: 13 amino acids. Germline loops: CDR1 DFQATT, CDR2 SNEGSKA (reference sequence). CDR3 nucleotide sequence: TGCAGTGCGTCCGGGACAGGGATAGGGGAACTGTTTTTT. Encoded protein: CSASGTGIGELFF.

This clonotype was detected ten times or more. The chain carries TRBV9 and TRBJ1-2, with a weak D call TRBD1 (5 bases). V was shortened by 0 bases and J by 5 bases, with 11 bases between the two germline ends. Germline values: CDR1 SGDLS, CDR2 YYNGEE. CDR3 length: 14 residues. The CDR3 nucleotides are TGTGCCAGCAGCGTAGGGGACGGGGATTATGGCTACACCTTC. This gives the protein CASSVGDGDYGYTF.

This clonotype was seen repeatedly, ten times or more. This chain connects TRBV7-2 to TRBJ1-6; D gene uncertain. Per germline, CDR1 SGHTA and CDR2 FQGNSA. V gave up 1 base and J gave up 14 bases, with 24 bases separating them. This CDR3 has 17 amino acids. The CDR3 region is CASSLEGLAASWFTLHF. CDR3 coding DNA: TGTGCCAGCAGCTTAGAGGGTTTGGCGGCCTCTTGGTTCACCCTCCACTTT.

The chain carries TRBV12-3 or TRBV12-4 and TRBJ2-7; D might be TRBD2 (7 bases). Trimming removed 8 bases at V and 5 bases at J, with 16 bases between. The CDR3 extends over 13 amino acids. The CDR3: CASGRGGMDEQYF. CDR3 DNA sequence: TGTGCCAGCGGTAGGGGGGGAATGGACGAGCAGTACTTC.

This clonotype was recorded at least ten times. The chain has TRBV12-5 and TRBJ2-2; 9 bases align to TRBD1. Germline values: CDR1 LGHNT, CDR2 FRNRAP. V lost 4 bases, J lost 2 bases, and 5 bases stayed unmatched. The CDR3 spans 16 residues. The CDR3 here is CASGSETGGNTGELFF. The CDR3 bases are TGTGCTAGTGGTTCCGAAACAGGGGGCAACACCGGGGAGCTGTTTTTT.

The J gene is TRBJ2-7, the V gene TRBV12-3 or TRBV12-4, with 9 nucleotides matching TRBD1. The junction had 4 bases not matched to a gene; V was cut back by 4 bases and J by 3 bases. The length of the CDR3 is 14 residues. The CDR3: CASSWGQGVYEQYF. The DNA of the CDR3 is TGTGCCAGCAGTTGGGGACAGGGAGTCTACGAGCAGTACTTC.

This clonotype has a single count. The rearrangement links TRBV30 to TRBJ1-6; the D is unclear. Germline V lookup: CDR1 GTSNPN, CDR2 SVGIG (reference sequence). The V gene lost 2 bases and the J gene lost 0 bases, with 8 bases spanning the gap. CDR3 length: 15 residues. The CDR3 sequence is CAWSLRASYNSPLHF. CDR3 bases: TGTGCCTGGAGTCTAAGGGCCTCCTATAATTCACCCCTCCACTTT.

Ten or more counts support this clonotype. The CDR3 region is CASSLDTGTDTQYF. CDR3 DNA: TGTGCCAGCAGCTTGGACACAGGAACAGATACGCAGTATTTT. J is TRBJ2-3 and V is TRBV7-2; D is possibly TRBD1 (5 bases). The CDR3 totals 14 residues. The germline gives CDR1 SGHTA, CDR2 FQGNSA. V lost 3 bases and J 3 bases, leaving 10 bases between the germline ends.

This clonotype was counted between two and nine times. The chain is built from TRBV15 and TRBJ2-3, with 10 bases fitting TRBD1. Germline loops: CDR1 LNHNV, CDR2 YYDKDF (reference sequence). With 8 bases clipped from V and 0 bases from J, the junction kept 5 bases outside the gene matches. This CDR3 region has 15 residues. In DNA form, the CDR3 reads TGTGCCACCCGCGGGACAGGGGCTAGCACAGATACGCAGTATTTT. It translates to CATRGTGASTDTQYF.

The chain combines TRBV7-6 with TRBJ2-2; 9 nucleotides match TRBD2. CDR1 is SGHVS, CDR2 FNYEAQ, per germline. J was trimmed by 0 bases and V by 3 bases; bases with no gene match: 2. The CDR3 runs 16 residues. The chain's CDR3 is CASSFIAGANTGELFF. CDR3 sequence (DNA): TGTGCCAGCAGCTTCATAGCGGGAGCGAACACCGGGGAGCTGTTTTTT.